These 9 T cell receptor beta chains were sequenced from one sample in a study of Graves' ophthalmopathy and Graves' hyperthyroidism. TCR beta CDR3 amplification used RNA transcripts. First-round RT-PCR employed HTBI primers, with a second-round multiplex PCR after it. TCRdb re-called the multiplex PCR reads with MiXCR, one entry per CDR3 protein. The data hold about 240,000 distinct CDR3 sequences, with around 42% observed a single time. Sequenced: peripheral blood. All receptors come from an adult man with Graves' ophthalmopathy.

This clonotype was detected a few times. DNA of the CDR3: TGTGCCAGCAGTTTAGGCTTAGGCAGGGATGGCTACACCTTC. Residues: CASSLGLGRDGYTF. The V and J genes are TRBV12-3 or TRBV12-4 and TRBJ1-2, with a tentative D call TRBD1 (5 bases). The CDR3 contains 14 residues. V lost 1 base and J lost 6, with 12 bases in between.

The chain links TRBV5-1 to TRBJ1-1; no firm D call. Trimming stripped 0 bases from V and 6 bases from J, with 9 bases between. CDR3 size: 13 residues. CDR1 and CDR2 (germline): SGHRS, YFSETQ. Here the CDR3 DNA reads TGCGCCAGCAGCTTGGTGACGGACGCTGAAGCTTTCTTT. Residues: CASSLVTDAEAFF.

V usage is TRBV7-3 and J usage is TRBJ2-7, with 7 bases lining up with TRBD2. The CDR3 contains 14 residues. Germline V gives CDR1 SGHTA, CDR2 FQGTGA. The V gene end was trimmed by 7 bases and the J gene end by 0 bases; junction bases not matched to a gene: 6. CDR3 DNA sequence: TGTGCCAGCACCCCGGCTAGCGGCTCCTACGAGCAGTACTTC. Its translation: CASTPASGSYEQYF.

The chain couples TRBV7-9 to TRBJ1-1; no definite D call. In germline, CDR1 is SEHNR, CDR2 FQNEAQ (reference sequence). This CDR3 has 15 amino acids. V lost 5 bases and J 1 base, leaving 14 bases between the germline ends. The CDR3 nucleotides read TGTGCCAGCAGCAACATGTTAGGTGGGAACACTGAAGCTTTCTTT. It encodes CASSNMLGGNTEAFF. The full variable domain, its missing parts supplied by reference TRBV7-9 and TRBJ1-1, is DTGVSQNPRHKITKRGQNVTFRCDPISEHNRLYWYRQTLGQGPEFLTYFQNEAQLEKSRLLSDRFSAERPKGSFSTLEIQRTEQGDSAMYLCASSNMLGGNTEAFFGQGTRLTVV.

The table lists this clonotype with a few counts. The rearrangement links TRBV20-1 to TRBJ1-4, with D possibly matching TRBD1 (6 bases). Germline assignment: CDR1 DFQATT and CDR2 SNEGSKA (reference sequence). The CDR3 spans 14 residues. Trimming took 2 bases from V and 4 from J, leaving 11 bases between them. The CDR3 DNA sequence: TGCAGTGCTAGAACAGGGAAGGGTAATGAAAAACTGTTTTTT. Its protein product is CSARTGKGNEKLFF.

Comments on this clonotype: A much larger clone lies one base from this, so it may be a read error. This sequence joins TRBV3-1 and TRBJ2-7; 9 bases line up with TRBD1. The CDR3 contains 14 residues. Germline V gene lookup returns CDR1 LGHDT and CDR2 YNNKEL (reference sequence). Trimming at V came to 7 bases and at J to 7 bases, leaving 11 bases not matched to a gene. For the CDR3, the DNA is TGTGCCAGCACCCCCGGGACAGGGCGAGCAGAGCAGTACTTC. Translation: CASTPGTGRAEQYF.

The chain couples TRBV5-1 to TRBJ1-2; no firm D call. In germline, CDR1 is SGHRS, CDR2 YFSETQ. The V and J ends lost 4 bases and 8 bases respectively, with 15 bases between them. CDR3 length: 13 amino acids. CDR3 coding DNA: TGCGCCAGCAGCCCCGATCCTCTTTCCGGCTACACCTTC. The encoded protein is CASSPDPLSGYTF.

This clonotype came up a few times. The genes are TRBV15 and TRBJ2-7; D possibly matches TRBD1 or TRBD2 (6 bases each). This CDR3 has 15 amino acids. The germline V and J ends were trimmed by 1 base and 5 bases, with 15 bases remaining between them. Germline-derived CDR1 and CDR2 are LNHNV and YYDKDF (reference sequence). This CDR3 is CATSRAGWGAHEQYF. CDR3 coding DNA: TGTGCCACCAGCAGAGCGGGATGGGGGGCCCACGAGCAGTACTTC.

CDR3 in amino acids: CASQTTGSNTGELFF. As DNA, the CDR3 is TGTGCCAGCCAAACCACAGGGTCGAACACCGGGGAGCTGTTTTTT. The chain combines TRBV19 with TRBJ2-2; tentatively, D is TRBD1 (6 bases). The CDR3 has 15 residues. Germline V gene lookup returns CDR1 LNHDA and CDR2 SQIVND (reference sequence). V was cut by 9 bases and J by 0 bases, with 14 bases left in between.